The entry below describes one T cell receptor (beta chain). The antigen it binds to is not known. There are no base qualities to consult, and no much larger clone falls within one base. Library preparation employed the immunoSEQ multiplex PCR assay. To provide template for TCR sequencing, every sample had RNA extracted and reverse transcribed into cDNA. SuperScript III was used for first-strand cDNA synthesis, primed with a 2:1 mix of oligo-dT and random hexamers. A synthetic immune receptor repertoire was used to assess amplification bias, and residual bias was removed computationally. In the original analysis: Raw reads were preprocessed to remove errors, and CDR3 was defined by IMGT conventions from the conserved cysteine to phenylalanine. To get clonality, Shannon entropy was normalized by log2 of the number of productive unique TCRs and the result was subtracted from 1. Whether each scalp clone was CD4 or CD8 was inferred by checking scalp TCRbeta sequences against the CD4 and CD8 repertoires from sorted blood. Entries here come from immuneACCESS through TCRdb and include only in-frame sequences with V and J called. Some clones fail to appear in such tables; in the studies checked, an unresolved V gene covers under half of the shortfall, and the cause of the remainder is unknown. The DNA gave D and trimming, while V, J and clone size come from that table. For this sample the table gives about 270,000 clones, of which over 45% were detected only once. The ten largest clones take up 0.9% to 0.95% of the sample.

These data belong to a study of CD8+ T cells in alopecia areata (dated 2018 in TCRdb). Study-wide context: Treated patients were enrolled in an open-label pilot trial of oral tofacitinib, 5 to 10 mg twice daily, for moderate-to-severe alopecia areata. Amplification of TCRbeta CDR3 regions was done by immunoSEQ multiplex PCR using 35 Vbeta forward primers and 13 Jbeta reverse primers. Tofacitinib was given for 6 to 18 months, followed by 6 months of follow-up off drug to assess delayed response and recurrence. Biopsies were taken from tofacitinib-treated patients at baseline and at 4 and 24 weeks of treatment, and a later scalp biopsy was taken in several of the tofacitinib-treated patients. In treated patients, disease severity was measured using the SALT score, which gives the percentage of scalp surface area affected. Clonality in the scalp was compared among normal scalp (n=4), patchy alopecia areata scalp (n=8), and alopecia totalis/universalis scalp (n=8). RNA came from the PAXgene miRNA kit for fixed scalp, the miRNeasy kit for PBMCs, and the RNeasy kit for mouse skin. The study used high-throughput TCRbeta sequencing to examine T cell clonal expansion in alopecia areata, in both the C3H/HeJ mouse model and human patients. On the human side, TCRbeta sequencing was run on scalp tissue and on sorted CD4+ and CD8+ peripheral blood T cells from healthy controls and from alopecia areata patients with either patchy or totalis/universalis disease.

According to the study, the label for this sample's treatment or condition signals: oral pan-JAK inhibitor, 5-10 mg twice daily. Peripheral blood and lesional scalp punch biopsies were obtained from patients with alopecia areata. PBMCs were isolated by density centrifugation and stained for CD3, CD4 and CD8, and CD4+ and CD8+ T cells were sorted on a FACSAria. General findings and caveats noted by the study authors: Many expanded lesional clones persisted in scalp and blood during tofacitinib treatment, which may partly explain relapse after stopping treatment. Compared with mice, TCR sequences shared between patients were less clear, possibly partly because of HLA diversity across the patient population. Scalp TCR repertoire analysis is complicated because resident alphabeta T cells in normal human skin are also sequenced, whereas mouse skin is dominated by gammadelta T cells. Tofacitinib significantly lowered scalp clonality and the number of expanded CD8+ clones among the top 100 scalp clones. Because the treated cohort was small and included a single nonresponder, larger studies are needed to assess links between baseline CD8+ expansion and response. Compared with normal scalp, lesional scalp, particularly in alopecia totalis/universalis, had higher clonality and more expanded CD8+ clones, which suggests antigenic drive.

Measured from the cysteine to the phenylalanine, the CDR3 is 11 residues long. The entry retains the CDR3 DNA only, 33 bases that are in frame from base 1. The junction shows trimming of 6 bases on V and 2 bases on J, plus 4 bases between the germline ends. CDR1 and CDR2 are read off the germline V gene as SGHRS and YFSETQ. Recombination linked TRBV5-1 to TRBJ2-3; no confident D gene assignment can be made. The material was CD4+ T cells sorted from blood, obtained at week 52, from a patient treated with tofacitinib. The source is a human donor with alopecia areata. The CDR3 here reads CASKNTDTQYF. The bases read TGCGCCAGCAAAAACACAGATACGCAGTATTTT.